This TCR beta chain emerged from a study of blood T cell repertoires in COVID-19. Study background: COVID-19 samples collected from the United States, Italy and Spain covered acute and convalescent phases. From T cells, B-cell-depleted T cells, or PBMCs came the material, which was cDNA or gDNA.

As processed by the authors: Amplifying reference gene primers gave estimates of nucleated cell counts. TCRdb's table, derived via immunoSEQ multiplex PCR, lists solely in-frame clones and lacks some. V, J and clone size were drawn from that table, and D and trimming were deduced from the DNA. Among around 100,000 clones listed, 65% to 85% were seen once. The CDR3 is 15 amino acids. From germline, CDR1 is SGHAT and CDR2 FQNNGV. With V trimmed by 4 bases and J by 5 bases, 10 bases remained unmatched. V usage is TRBV11-2 and J usage is TRBJ2-7, with 8 bases matching TRBD2. The TCR was taken from an older woman with acute or convalescent COVID-19. The specimen was peripheral blood. The chain's CDR3 is CASSSSPGGGDEQYF. Here the CDR3 DNA reads TGTGCCAGCAGCTCTAGCCCGGGAGGGGGGGACGAGCAGTACTTC. Complete variable domain (other parts from reference TRBV11-2 and TRBJ2-7): EAGVAQSPRYKIIEKRQSVAFWCNPISGHATLYWYQQILGQGPKLLIQFQNNGVVDDSQLPKDRFSAERLKGVDSTLKIQPAKLEDSAVYLCASSSSPGGGDEQYFGPGTRLTVT.